This T cell receptor beta chain was observed in a study of blood T cell repertoires in COVID-19. Whole-study context: Samples came from the United States, Italy and Spain, spanning acute and convalescent COVID-19. From T cells, B-cell-depleted T cells, or PBMCs came the material, which was cDNA or gDNA.

The CDR3 totals 16 residues. V was clipped by 7 bases and J by 2 bases, with 20 bases between them. From germline, CDR1 is SGHRS and CDR2 YFSETQ. Per the original methods: Amplified reference gene primers provided the basis for estimating nucleated cell counts. Repertoires were generated with immunoSEQ multiplex PCR, while TCRdb's copy carries only in-frame clones and drops some. From that table come the V and J calls and clone size; the DNA was used to work out D and trimming. This table holds about 100,000 clones, roughly 80% found once. The sequenced sample consisted of peripheral blood. V gene TRBV5-1 combines with J gene TRBJ2-3; D possibly corresponds to TRBD2 (7 bases). The clonotype comes from a man between 65 and 79 years old with active or convalescent COVID-19. Here the CDR3 DNA reads TGCGCCAGCTGCTCCCTAACGGGGGGCACCACAGATACGCAGTATTTT. Translated, it gives CASCSLTGGTTDTQYF.